This T cell receptor (beta chain) was sequenced in a study of cytomegalovirus exposure and HLA in healthy donors. General study results and limits: Reports indicated that the classifier achieved high specificity and sensitivity in diagnosing cytomegalovirus status.

This clone has a single count. Its target is unknown. The PCR made use of 60 Vbeta and 13 Jbeta primers. The repertoire was sequenced with immunoSEQ multiplex PCR; TCRdb's copy has only in-frame clones and lacks some. The table lists 120,000 or so clones, about 10% of them singletons. The donors, nominally healthy at sampling, likely had unrecorded immune exposures. The sequenced sample was PBMCs. The receptor's source is a woman between 18 and 29 years old in good health and CMV-seropositive.

The CDR3 spells CASSIDRRSSEPQHF. CDR3 coding DNA: TGTGCCAGTAGTATAGATCGGAGGTCCTCGGAGCCCCAGCATTTT. The chain recombines TRBV19 with TRBJ1-5; D not resolved. The germline gives CDR1 LNHDA, CDR2 SQIVND (reference sequence). V was trimmed by 0 bases and J by 8 bases, leaving 14 bases between them. The CDR3 is 15 residues long.